Sequencing of this T cell receptor (beta chain) was carried out in a study of control samples from healthy donors and cancer patients. After removal of 3 bases from V and 2 bases from J, the junction contained 3 bases not matched to a gene. Germline CDR1 and CDR2: SGHTA and FQGNSA. CDR3 length: 14 amino acids. TCRdb's table, derived via immunoSEQ multiplex PCR, lists solely in-frame clones and lacks some. The sample contains some 110,000 clones, 88% of which appear only once. V usage is TRBV7-2 and J usage is TRBJ2-7, with TRBD1 matching 8 bases. The sequenced material came from blood. The TCR sequence derives from a woman in her 70s in good health. The CDR3 loop is CASSFRDRPYEQYF. DNA for the CDR3: TGTGCCAGCAGCTTCCGGGACAGGCCCTACGAGCAGTACTTC.